The 29 T cell receptor beta chains listed next were all sequenced from one sample in a study of T cells in Graves' hyperthyroidism and ophthalmopathy. Amplification of TCR beta CDR3 regions was performed using RNA transcripts as template. A set of HTBI primers served as the primers for a first-round RT-PCR of the TCR CDR3. MiXCR, run by TCRdb on the multiplex PCR reads, gives a single entry per CDR3 protein. The repertoire has 250,000 to 350,000 distinct CDR3 sequences, about 15% of them found once; the top ten carry over 50%. Sequencing was performed on blood. The receptor set was obtained from a woman aged 60-75 years with Graves' ophthalmopathy.

DNA for the CDR3: TGCAGTGTGGCCAGGAGAACAACCGGGGAGCTGTTTTTT. Translating gives CSVARRTTGELFF. The chain links TRBV20-1 to TRBJ2-2; D call uncertain. CDR1 and CDR2 from the germline V gene are DFQATT and SNEGSKA (reference sequence). V lost 7 bases, J lost 5 bases, and 14 bases lay in between. This CDR3 is 13 amino acids long.

The chain is built from TRBV11-2 and TRBJ2-5, with a possible D match to TRBD2 (5 bases). CDR3 length equals 15 residues. The V end was cut by 7 bases, the J end by 5 bases, with 20 bases between. CDR1 and CDR2 from the germline V gene are SGHAT and FQNNGV. CDR3 sequence (DNA): TGTGCCAGCACCCGCCTGGGCGAGGGCCACGAGACCCAGTACTTC. This sequence encodes CASTRLGEGHETQYF.

In its sample, this clonotype was seen many times. The chain is built from TRBV5-4 and TRBJ1-1; D may be TRBD1 (5 bases). Trimming cost V 3 bases and J 4 bases, with 19 bases left between them. The CDR3 is 16 amino acids. Germline V gene sequence: CDR1 SGHNT, CDR2 YYREEE (reference sequence). CDR3: CASSSGLSSRGTEAFF. CDR3 nucleotide sequence: TGTGCCAGCAGCTCGGGACTTTCCAGCCGGGGCACTGAAGCTTTCTTT.

The sample holds a few counts of this clonotype. The genes are TRBV27 and TRBJ2-3, with D possibly matching TRBD1 (6 bases). The CDR3 sequence is 15 residues long. CDR1 and CDR2 from the germline V gene are MNHEY and SMNVEV (reference sequence). V shed 9 bases and J shed 4 bases, with 20 bases lying between them. This CDR3 reads CASKQGFFLADTQYF. CDR3 DNA: TGTGCCAGTAAACAGGGTTTTTTCCTTGCAGATACGCAGTATTTT.

This clonotype was detected ten times or more. The chain carries TRBV27 and TRBJ1-1; no firm D call. With 8 bases removed from V and 0 bases from J, the gap between germline ends came to 13 bases. The CDR3 is 14 amino acids. In germline, CDR1 is MNHEY, CDR2 SMNVEV (reference sequence). The CDR3 nucleotides are TGTGCCAGCGCCGCCGCTGGAATGAACACTGAAGCTTTCTTT. Translating gives CASAAAGMNTEAFF.

This clonotype was recorded a few times. The gene calls are TRBV9 and TRBJ2-2, with TRBD1 matching 9 bases. Losses at the gene ends were 4 bases for V and 5 bases for J; bases not matched to a gene: 9. The CDR3 runs to 16 residues. Per germline, CDR1 SGDLS and CDR2 YYNGEE. CDR3 region: CASSPPGTGRTGELFF. CDR3 nucleotide sequence: TGTGCCAGCAGCCCCCCCGGGACAGGGAGAACCGGGGAGCTGTTTTTT.

This clonotype was seen a handful of times. A read error is possible here, since a much larger clone lies one base away. CDR3 loop: CASSQMRNQPQHF. CDR3 DNA sequence: TGTGCCAGCAGCCAAATGCGCAATCAGCCCCAGCATTTT. The V and J genes are TRBV3-1 and TRBJ1-5; no clear D gene. CDR1 is LGHDT, CDR2 YNNKEL, per germline (reference sequence). The CDR3 is made up of 13 amino acids. V was trimmed by 2 bases and J by 2 bases, leaving 4 bases between them.

In this sample, this clonotype turned up many times. The chain links TRBV27 to TRBJ2-3; D is undetermined. The CDR3 contains 13 residues. CDR1 and CDR2 (germline): MNHEY, SMNVEV (reference sequence). V lost 4 bases and J lost 2, with 7 bases in between. This CDR3 reads CASSSSFTDTQYF. CDR3 coding DNA: TGTGCCAGCAGTTCGTCGTTCACAGATACGCAGTATTTT.

This clonotype has ten or more counts. V gene TRBV30 combines with J gene TRBJ2-5; TRBD1 might be the D (6 bases). The CDR3 covers 13 residues. Germline-derived CDR1 and CDR2 are GTSNPN and SVGIG (reference sequence). The V end was cut by 1 base, the J end by 4 bases, with 10 bases between. CDR3 nucleotide sequence: TGTGCCTGGAGTGACAGGGTAGGAGAGACCCAGTACTTC. Residues: CAWSDRVGETQYF. The full variable domain, rest sourced from reference TRBV30 and TRBJ2-5, is SQTIHQWPATLVQPVGSPLSLECTVEGTSNPNLYWYRQAAGRGLQLLFYSVGIGQISSEVPQNLSASRPQDRQFILSSKKLLLSDSGFYLCAWSDRVGETQYFGPGTRLLVL.

This clonotype was seen repeatedly, ten times or more. The gene calls are TRBV6-1 and TRBJ2-7; TRBD1 is a possible D gene (6 bases). V lost 6 bases and J lost 0, with 15 bases in between. Germline CDR1 is MNHNS and CDR2 is SASEGT. This CDR3 spans 15 amino acids. CDR3 DNA: TGTGCCAGCAGCCCTATACAGGGCAGCTCCTACGAGCAGTACTTC. Its translation: CASSPIQGSSYEQYF.

This clonotype was found a few times. The V and J genes are TRBV20-1 and TRBJ2-7; D gene unclear. Trimming shortened V by 0 bases and J by 6 bases, and 15 bases separated the two germline ends. This CDR3 has 14 residues. Germline V gene lookup returns CDR1 DFQATT and CDR2 SNEGSKA (reference sequence). CDR3 DNA: TGCAGTGCTAGAGATGCTCCAGGCCCGAGCGAGCAGTACTTC. This codes for CSARDAPGPSEQYF.

This clonotype was picked up many times. The chain combines TRBV4-2 with TRBJ2-1, with D uncertain. CDR1 is LGHNA, CDR2 YNFKEQ, per germline. Trimming left V 1 base short and J 10 bases short, with 14 bases between. This CDR3 is built from 14 residues. The CDR3: CASSQGATGVEQFF. The CDR3 DNA follows: TGTGCCAGCAGCCAAGGCGCGACTGGTGTAGAGCAGTTCTTC.

This clonotype was observed many times. The rearrangement joins TRBV7-2 to TRBJ2-7, with D perhaps matching TRBD2 (6 bases). The length of the CDR3 is 15 residues. Germline CDR1 SGHTA, CDR2 FQGNSA. V shed 1 base and J shed 6 bases, with 16 bases lying between them. The CDR3 bases are TGTGCCAGCAGCTTAGTCGGGAGCTCGGGTACCGAGCAGTACTTC. It is translated as CASSLVGSSGTEQYF.

Remarks on this clonotype: A much larger clone differs by one base, so this may be a read error. The chain joins TRBV2 to TRBJ1-5, with D possibly being TRBD1 (5 bases). Germline V lookup: CDR1 SNHLY, CDR2 FYNNEI. The CDR3 loop spans 12 amino acids. The V and J ends lost 2 bases and 6 bases respectively, with 5 bases between them. The CDR3 DNA reads TGTGCCAGCAGTGAAAGGGGTCAGCCCCAGCATTTT. This translates into CASSERGQPQHF.

The table lists this clonotype with a few counts. The chain has TRBV6-2 or TRBV6-3 and TRBJ2-4; 13 bases fit TRBD2. V was pared by 2 bases and J by 3 bases, with 13 bases of the junction left unmatched. The CDR3 runs to 20 residues. Germline lookup yields CDR1 MNHEY and CDR2 SVGEGT. CDR3 sequence reads: CASSYRPGLAGPLGKNIQYF. The CDR3 DNA reads TGTGCCAGCAGTTACCGCCCGGGACTAGCGGGGCCGCTGGGCAAAAACATTCAGTACTTC.

This clonotype has a count of ten or more. V is TRBV5-1 and J is TRBJ2-3, with D perhaps matching TRBD1 or TRBD2 (5 bases each). CDR1 is SGHRS, CDR2 YFSETQ, per germline. The ends were cut back, 4 bases at V and 1 base at J, with 16 bases in the middle. The CDR3 is 16 residues long. DNA for the CDR3: TGCGCCAGCAGCCGGGACCTCAGAAGCGGCACAGATACGCAGTATTTT. Translation gives CASSRDLRSGTDTQYF.

The chain uses TRBV2 and TRBJ2-7, with 9 bases that match TRBD2. Germline V gene data show CDR1 as SNHLY and CDR2 as FYNNEI. This CDR3 has 18 residues. The junction had 11 bases not matched to a gene; V was cut back by 0 bases and J by 2 bases. CDR3 nucleotides: TGTGCCAGCAGTGAAGCGGAGGATGGGCGGGAGGGGACCTACGAGCAGTACTTC. This gives the protein CASSEAEDGREGTYEQYF.

This clonotype was recorded many times. The chain links TRBV2 to TRBJ2-1; 10 bases fit TRBD2. This CDR3 has 15 residues. Trimming cost V 8 bases and J 6 bases; bases outside gene matches: 10. Germline V lookup: CDR1 SNHLY, CDR2 FYNNEI. DNA of the CDR3: TGTGCCAGCCCTCGTAGGTCTAGCGGGGGCAATGAGCAGTTCTTC. It specifies CASPRRSSGGNEQFF.

The rearrangement links TRBV20-1 to TRBJ2-1; 11 bases align to TRBD2. The CDR3 length is 15 residues. Germline trimming cut 1 base from V and 4 bases from J; bases unmatched to any gene: 3. The germline gives CDR1 DFQATT, CDR2 SNEGSKA (reference sequence). The CDR3 DNA reads as TGCAGTGCTAGAGCGGCTAGCGGGAGGTACAATGAGCAGTTCTTC. Translating it yields CSARAASGRYNEQFF.

J is TRBJ2-7 and V is TRBV6-2 or TRBV6-3; D perhaps matches TRBD1 (6 bases). Germline V gives CDR1 MNHEY, CDR2 SVGEGT. V was cut by 5 bases and J by 2 bases, with 10 bases left in between. The CDR3 runs to 13 residues. CDR3 protein: CASSHRAPYEQYF. CDR3 in DNA: TGTGCCAGCAGTCACAGGGCCCCCTACGAGCAGTACTTC.

Ten or more counts support this clonotype. V gene TRBV28 combines with J gene TRBJ2-7, with 7 bases matching TRBD1. Germline loops: CDR1 MDHEN, CDR2 SYDVKM. CDR3 length: 14 amino acids. The V and J ends lost 5 bases and 2 bases, in that order; junction bases with no gene match: 6. The CDR3 loop reads CASSPGTATYEQYF. The CDR3 DNA sequence: TGTGCCAGCAGTCCCGGGACAGCCACCTACGAGCAGTACTTC.

This clonotype was seen more than once but under ten times. The CDR3, as DNA: TGCAGCGTGGTTGGAAGGCAGGCCAGGTCAGATACGCAGTATTTT. Its translation is CSVVGRQARSDTQYF. The J gene is TRBJ2-3, the V gene TRBV29-1; D is ambiguous. Germline V CDR1 and CDR2: SQVTM, ANQGSEA. Trimming pared 6 bases from V and 4 bases from J, leaving 20 bases between. This CDR3 has 15 amino acids.

The CDR3 sequence: CASSQVRQGSYEQYF. DNA for the CDR3: TGCGCCAGCAGCCAAGTGAGGCAGGGTTCCTACGAGCAGTACTTC. This chain connects TRBV4-3 to TRBJ2-7; tentatively, D is TRBD1 (5 bases). The length of the CDR3 is 15 residues. V lost 1 base, J lost 1 base, and 11 bases lay in between. CDR1 LGHNA and CDR2 YSLEER come from the germline V gene.

The rearrangement uses TRBV12-3 or TRBV12-4 and TRBJ1-4; 9 bases fit TRBD1. The V and J ends lost 3 bases and 7 bases, in that order; junction bases with no gene match: 6. The CDR3 totals 15 residues. The CDR3 DNA reads TGTGCCAGCAGTTTGAATACAGGGGGCGGTGAAAAACTGTTTTTT. Its translation is CASSLNTGGGEKLFF.

This sequence joins TRBV28 and TRBJ1-5; D gene ambiguous. Germline loops: CDR1 MDHEN, CDR2 SYDVKM. CDR3 length equals 14 residues. V gave up 5 bases and J gave up 8 bases, with 16 bases separating them. The CDR3 spells CASSPNRPEKPQHF. The DNA of the CDR3 is TGTGCCAGCAGTCCCAATCGTCCCGAGAAGCCCCAGCATTTT. The full variable domain, its missing parts supplied by reference TRBV28 and TRBJ1-5, is DVKVTQSSRYLVKRTGEKVFLECVQDMDHENMFWYRQDPGLGLRLIYFSYDVKMKEKGDIPEGYSVSREKKERFSLILESASTNQTSMYLCASSPNRPEKPQHFGDGTRLSIL.

This clonotype was detected many times. The chain carries TRBV2 and TRBJ1-5; no firm D call. Germline V gene lookup returns CDR1 SNHLY and CDR2 FYNNEI. V was cut by 6 bases and J by 1 base, with 7 bases left in between. The CDR3 sequence is 13 residues long. CDR3: CASSQDSNQPQHF. The DNA of the CDR3 is TGTGCCAGCAGCCAAGACAGCAATCAGCCCCAGCATTTT.

At least ten counts were recorded for this clonotype. The J gene is TRBJ2-7, the V gene TRBV3-1; D remains unclear. V gave up 0 bases and J gave up 0 bases, with 9 bases separating them. The CDR3 spans 15 residues. CDR1 and CDR2 (germline): LGHDT, YNNKEL (reference sequence). DNA for the CDR3: TGTGCCAGCAGCCAAGATCTTCTAAGCTCCTACGAGCAGTACTTC. Its translation is CASSQDLLSSYEQYF.

This clonotype was counted at least ten times. The CDR3 nucleotides are TGTGCCAGCAGTTTGAGGATGAAGCGGACTCTCCAAGAGACCCAGTACTTC. As protein: CASSLRMKRTLQETQYF. The chain has TRBV28 and TRBJ2-5; TRBD2 might be the D (5 bases). The CDR3 spans 17 residues. Germline CDR1 and CDR2: MDHEN and SYDVKM. The germline V and J ends were trimmed by 3 bases and 1 base, with 18 bases remaining between them.

The chain carries TRBV28 and TRBJ2-6, with D hard to call. The germline gives CDR1 MDHEN, CDR2 SYDVKM. Trimming pared 4 bases from V and 2 bases from J, leaving 9 bases between. The CDR3 covers 15 residues. The DNA of the CDR3 is TGTGCCAGCAGTTCCCTAGAAACTGGGGCCAACGTCCTGACTTTC. This codes for CASSSLETGANVLTF.